This note documents a single TCR beta chain sequence. A few counts support this clonotype. Which antigen it targets is not known. Base qualities were left out, and no much larger clone turns up one base away. The sequencer listed for this sample is Illumina HiSeq 1500. TCRdb reran the public reads through fastp at Q25 and MiXCR, keeping productive beta chains. Under each unique CDR3 protein, matching rows form one entry showing the most common genes and DNA. Counted in this sample were some 800,000 distinct CDR3 sequences; roughly 28% of them appeared once. Roughly 14% of the sample lies in the top ten. These data originate in a study of T cell repertoires in cytomegalovirus infection (dated by TCRdb to between 2018 and 2021). For the wider study: Peptide stimulations targeted recently identified HLA-C-restricted CMV epitopes, whose presentation resists viral immunomodulation, together with well-studied HLA-B-restricted epitopes. The HLA type of each donor mattered for the analysis, because public TCR beta signatures pointed to carriage of CMV infection along with the matching HLA type.

What this sample's treatment or condition label stands for: in vitro stimulation with specific CMV peptide epitopes to enrich CMV-specific T cells. Trimming costs V 0 bases and J 4 bases, and their ends lie 15 bases apart. Per the germline V gene, SQVTM is the CDR1 and ANQGSEA is the CDR2. From the cysteine through the phenylalanine, the CDR3 covers 15 amino acids. This entry keeps only the CDR3 DNA: 45 bases, framed from base 1. Overall study results and their limits: In both this cohort and an independent approximately 350-donor cohort, the cumulative frequency of public TCR beta family members distinguished carriers of CMV infection plus the relevant HLA type. The ex vivo response was dominated by HLA-C-restricted CMV-specific TCR beta clonotypes, and the single most frequent clonotype in two of eight donors was supplied by these HLA-C-restricted clonotypes.

The chain joins TRBV29-1 to TRBJ2-5, with a tentative D gene TRBD2 over 5 matching bases. This clonotype was obtained from a human donor in good health (CMV status not recorded). Some clones in this sample may be carry-over from other donors' samples. The input for sequencing was cultured CD8+ T cells from PBMCs, taken from culture after CMV antigen stimulation. The CDR3 region has the sequence CSVEDGVAELETQYF. Here is the DNA: TGCAGCGTTGAAGACGGGGTTGCGGAGTTAGAGACCCAGTACTTC.